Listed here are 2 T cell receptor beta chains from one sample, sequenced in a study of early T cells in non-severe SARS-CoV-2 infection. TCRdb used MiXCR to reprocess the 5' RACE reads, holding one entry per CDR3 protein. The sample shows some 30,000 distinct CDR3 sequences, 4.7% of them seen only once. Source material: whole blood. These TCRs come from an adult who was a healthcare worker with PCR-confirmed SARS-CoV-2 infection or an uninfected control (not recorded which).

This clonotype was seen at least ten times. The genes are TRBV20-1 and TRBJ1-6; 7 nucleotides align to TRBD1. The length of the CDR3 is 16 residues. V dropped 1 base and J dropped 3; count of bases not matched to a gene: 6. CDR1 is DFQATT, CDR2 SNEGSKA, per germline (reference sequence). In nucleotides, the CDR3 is TGCAGTGCTAGAGGGTCCTCAGGGGGCTATAATTCACCCCTCCACTTT. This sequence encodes CSARGSSGGYNSPLHF.

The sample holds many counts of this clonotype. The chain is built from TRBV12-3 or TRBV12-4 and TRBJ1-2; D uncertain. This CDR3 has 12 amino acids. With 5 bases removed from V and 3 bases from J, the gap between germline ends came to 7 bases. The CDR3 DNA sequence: TGTGCCAGCAGTCCCCTCGACTATGGCTACACCTTC. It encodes CASSPLDYGYTF.